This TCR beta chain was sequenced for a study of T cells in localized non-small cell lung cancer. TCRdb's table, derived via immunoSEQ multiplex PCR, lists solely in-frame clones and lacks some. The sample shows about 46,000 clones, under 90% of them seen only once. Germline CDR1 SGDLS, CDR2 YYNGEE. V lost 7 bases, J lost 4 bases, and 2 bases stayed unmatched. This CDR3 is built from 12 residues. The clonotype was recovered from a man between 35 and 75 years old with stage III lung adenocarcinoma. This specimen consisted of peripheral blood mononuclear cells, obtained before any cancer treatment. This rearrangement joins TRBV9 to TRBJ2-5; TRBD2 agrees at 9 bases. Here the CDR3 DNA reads TGTGCCAGCGGCGGGGGGGGAGAGACCCAGTACTTC. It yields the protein CASGGGGETQYF.